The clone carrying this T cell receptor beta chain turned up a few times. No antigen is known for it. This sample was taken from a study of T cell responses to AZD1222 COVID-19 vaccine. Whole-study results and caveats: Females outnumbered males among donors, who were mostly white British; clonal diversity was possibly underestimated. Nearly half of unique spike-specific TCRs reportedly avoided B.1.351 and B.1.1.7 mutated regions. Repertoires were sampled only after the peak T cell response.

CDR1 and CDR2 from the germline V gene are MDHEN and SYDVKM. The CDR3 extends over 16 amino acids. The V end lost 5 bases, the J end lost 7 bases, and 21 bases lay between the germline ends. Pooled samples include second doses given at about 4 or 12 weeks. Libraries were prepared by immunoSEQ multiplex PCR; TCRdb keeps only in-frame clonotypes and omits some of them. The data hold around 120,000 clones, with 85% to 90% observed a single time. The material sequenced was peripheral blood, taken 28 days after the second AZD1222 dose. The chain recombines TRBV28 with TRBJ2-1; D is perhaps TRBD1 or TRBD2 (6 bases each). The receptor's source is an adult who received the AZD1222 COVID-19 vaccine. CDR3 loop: CASSPLSVRRGNEQFF. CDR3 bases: TGTGCCAGCAGTCCCCTCTCCGTGAGGAGGGGGAATGAGCAGTTCTTC.